Below, 20 T cell receptor beta chains from the same sample are listed, as sequenced in a study of blood T cell repertoires in COVID-19. Sequenced by immunoSEQ multiplex PCR; TCRdb stores in-frame clones only, minus some. This table holds tens of thousands of clones, around nine tenths found once. The sequenced sample was peripheral blood. The source of these receptors is a human donor in a cohort sampled during active COVID-19.

The chain combines TRBV28 with TRBJ2-7; possibly TRBD1 for D (6 bases). The germline V gene encodes CDR1 MDHEN and CDR2 SYDVKM. Trimming removed 5 bases from V and 0 bases from J, with 14 bases in between. CDR3 length: 15 residues. CDR3 sequence reads: CASSPWGQRSYEQYF. DNA of the CDR3: TGTGCCAGCAGTCCCTGGGGGCAGCGCTCCTACGAGCAGTACTTC. Complete variable domain (other parts from reference TRBV28 and TRBJ2-7): DVKVTQSSRYLVKRTGEKVFLECVQDMDHENMFWYRQDPGLGLRLIYFSYDVKMKEKGDIPEGYSVSREKKERFSLILESASTNQTSMYLCASSPWGQRSYEQYFGPGTRLTVT.

The V call is TRBV9, the J call TRBJ1-4; D perhaps matches TRBD1 (6 bases). The CDR3 is 15 amino acids. The V and J ends lost 0 bases and 6 bases respectively, with 12 bases between them. In germline, CDR1 is SGDLS, CDR2 YYNGEE. The CDR3 loop is CASSVGAGAYEKLFF. CDR3 sequence (DNA): TGTGCCAGCAGCGTAGGGGCAGGGGCCTATGAAAAACTGTTTTTT.

The chain employs TRBV30 and TRBJ1-2, with TRBD1 matching over 7 bases. Germline V CDR1 and CDR2: GTSNPN, SVGIG (reference sequence). There are 14 residues in the CDR3. J gave up 7 bases and V 5 bases, and 13 bases lay outside the gene matches. The CDR3 loop is CAWGEGAVVSGYTF. The CDR3 region has the DNA TGTGCCTGGGGCGAGGGGGCAGTGGTCAGTGGCTACACCTTC. The full variable domain, with the rest looked up from reference TRBV30 and TRBJ1-2, is SQTIHQWPATLVQPVGSPLSLECTVEGTSNPNLYWYRQAAGRGLQLLFYSVGIGQISSEVPQNLSASRPQDRQFILSSKKLLLSDSGFYLCAWGEGAVVSGYTFGSGTRLTVV.

J is TRBJ2-7 and V is TRBV6-5, with D perhaps TRBD1 (6 bases). Per the germline V gene, CDR1 is MNHEY and CDR2 is SVGAGI. The CDR3 loop spans 12 amino acids. V was clipped by 6 bases and J by 3 bases, with 9 bases between them. CDR3: CASRSTGYEQYF. The CDR3 bases are TGTGCCAGCAGGTCGACAGGCTACGAGCAGTACTTC.

The chain joins TRBV19 to TRBJ2-7; TRBD2 matches 9 bases. With V trimmed by 5 bases and J by 2 bases, 4 bases remained unmatched. The CDR3 consists of 14 residues. Germline lookup yields CDR1 LNHDA and CDR2 SQIVND (reference sequence). CDR3 sequence: CASSDSGGTYEQYF. CDR3 bases: TGTGCCAGTAGTGATAGCGGGGGCACCTACGAGCAGTACTTC. Full variable domain (rest looked up from reference TRBV19 and TRBJ2-7): DGGITQSPKYLFRKEGQNVTLSCEQNLNHDAMYWYRQDPGQGLRLIYYSQIVNDFQKGDIAEGYSVSREKKESFPLTVTSAQKNPTAFYLCASSDSGGTYEQYFGPGTRLTVT.

The J gene is TRBJ1-3, the V gene TRBV11-2; perhaps TRBD1 as D (5 bases). This CDR3 has 16 amino acids. Germline V gene sequence: CDR1 SGHAT, CDR2 FQNNGV. The V end lost 5 bases, the J end lost 1 base, and 15 bases lay between the germline ends. CDR3 sequence (DNA): TGTGCCAGCAGCCTAGGTCGGGGGATATCTGGAAACACCATATATTTT. Translated, it gives CASSLGRGISGNTIYF.

This clone was counted once. The chain carries TRBV2 and TRBJ1-5; TRBD1 agrees at 9 bases. CDR1 and CDR2 from the germline V gene are SNHLY and FYNNEI. The CDR3 covers 15 residues. V shed 7 bases, J shed 2 bases, and the junction held 6 bases outside the gene matches. The CDR3 nucleotides are TGTGCCAGCAACCCGACAGGGGGGGGCAATCAGCCCCAGCATTTT. It yields the protein CASNPTGGGNQPQHF.

This sequence joins TRBV7-3 and TRBJ1-6; 8 nucleotides agree with TRBD1. V trimming: 5 bases; J trimming: 10 bases; junction bases outside the gene matches: 7. The length of the CDR3 is 14 residues. Germline CDR1 and CDR2: SGHTA and FQGTGA. The CDR3 sequence is CASSRTGGRSPLHF. The CDR3 DNA follows: TGTGCCAGCAGCAGAACAGGGGGACGATCACCCCTCCACTTT.

The chain recombines TRBV27 with TRBJ2-7, with D perhaps TRBD2 (6 bases). Between the trimmed V and J ends, which lost 2 bases and 4 bases, there was a span of 18 bases. This CDR3 is 16 amino acids long. Germline-derived CDR1 and CDR2 are MNHEY and SMNVEV (reference sequence). The CDR3: CASSLKGRGLPYEQYF. The CDR3 DNA reads TGTGCCAGCAGTTTAAAGGGACGGGGGTTACCTTACGAGCAGTACTTC.

The chain uses TRBV9 and TRBJ2-7, with D perhaps matching TRBD1 (5 bases). The germline V gene encodes CDR1 SGDLS and CDR2 YYNGEE. Trimming left V 0 bases short and J 0 bases short, with 7 bases between. This CDR3 spans 14 amino acids. The CDR3: CASSVAQVSYEQYF. The CDR3 nucleotides are TGTGCCAGCAGCGTAGCACAGGTCTCCTACGAGCAGTACTTC.

The CDR3 sequence is CASSYDSSYEQYF. The CDR3 DNA sequence: TGTGCCAGCAGTTACGACAGCTCCTACGAGCAGTACTTC. The chain carries TRBV6-2 or TRBV6-3 and TRBJ2-7, with D possibly matching TRBD1 (5 bases). CDR1 and CDR2 from the germline V gene are MNHEY and SVGEGT. The CDR3 covers 13 residues. Trimming pared 2 bases from V and 0 bases from J, leaving 5 bases between.

This clone is a singleton in its sample. V usage is TRBV30 and J usage is TRBJ1-4; perhaps TRBD1 as D (5 bases). Germline V gives CDR1 GTSNPN, CDR2 SVGIG (reference sequence). The CDR3 is made up of 12 amino acids. The ends were cut back, 0 bases at V and 13 bases at J, with 12 bases in the middle. The CDR3 nucleotides read TGTGCCTGGAGTGTACGGGGGACGGGACTGTTTTTT. Encoded protein: CAWSVRGTGLFF.

The V and J genes are TRBV27 and TRBJ2-7; a possible D gene is TRBD1 (6 bases). The CDR3 runs to 13 residues. From germline, CDR1 is MNHEY and CDR2 SMNVEV (reference sequence). V was trimmed by 5 bases and J by 7 bases, leaving 15 bases between them. This CDR3 is CASSLRDTGEQYF. CDR3 in DNA: TGTGCCAGCAGTCTCAGGGACACAGGGGAGCAGTACTTC.

The chain joins TRBV6-1 to TRBJ2-6, with TRBD1 matching 9 bases. V gave up 2 bases and J gave up 5 bases; unmatched junction bases: 16. Germline V gene data show CDR1 as MNHNS and CDR2 as SASEGT. The CDR3 sequence is 20 residues long. The CDR3, as DNA: TGTGCCAGCAGTGAAAAGGGGGCCGGGACAGGGAGGACGAGGGCCAACGTCCTGACTTTC. This translates into CASSEKGAGTGRTRANVLTF.

The V call is TRBV6-4, the J call TRBJ2-6, with D maybe TRBD1 (6 bases). The length of the CDR3 is 17 residues. V lost 3 bases, J lost 0 bases, and 12 bases lay in between. Germline V gene sequence: CDR1 MRHNA, CDR2 SNTAGT. CDR3 DNA: TGTGCCAGCAGTGAGCACAGGGTGCCCTCTGGGGCCAACGTCCTGACTTTC. This translates into CASSEHRVPSGANVLTF.

The chain joins TRBV6-8 to TRBJ2-7; TRBD1 is a possible D gene (5 bases). The CDR3 runs 12 residues. Per germline, CDR1 MNHGY and CDR2 SAAAGT. V shed 4 bases and J shed 3 bases, with 7 bases lying between them. This chain's CDR3 is CASSSGCYEQYF. The CDR3 DNA sequence: TGTGCCAGCAGTTCAGGGTGCTACGAGCAGTACTTC.

This chain uses TRBV11-2 with TRBJ1-6; maybe TRBD1 (5 bases). CDR3 length: 15 amino acids. V lost 5 bases and J 8 bases, leaving 16 bases between the germline ends. Germline assignment: CDR1 SGHAT and CDR2 FQNNGV. Here the CDR3 DNA reads TGTGCCAGCAGCCCAAGGAGGGGCGCAGATTCACCCCTCCACTTT. Protein sequence: CASSPRRGADSPLHF.

CDR3 protein: CASSEAQGTEAFF. The CDR3 DNA reads TGTGCCAGCAGTGAGGCTCAGGGAACTGAAGCTTTCTTT. The chain carries TRBV6-4 and TRBJ1-1; D is perhaps TRBD1 (5 bases). Germline V gives CDR1 MRHNA, CDR2 SNTAGT. V was trimmed by 3 bases and J by 5 bases, leaving 10 bases between them. This CDR3 is built from 13 residues.

The CDR3, as DNA: TGCGCCAGCAGCCAGGGGAGAGGTGGGGTCCGCTATGGCTACACCTTC. Protein: CASSQGRGGVRYGYTF. J is TRBJ1-2 and V is TRBV23-1; D perhaps matches TRBD1 (6 bases). TRBV23-1 is flagged as an ORF with uncertain function. This CDR3 has 16 amino acids. With 6 bases removed from V and 4 bases from J, the gap between germline ends came to 21 bases.

This chain connects TRBV3-1 (or the pseudogene TRBV3-2) to TRBJ1-2; possibly TRBD1 for D (5 bases). The V and J ends lost 2 bases and 7 bases respectively, with 14 bases between them. The germline CDR1 and CDR2 sequences are LGHDT and YNNKEL (reference sequence). CDR3 length: 14 amino acids. CDR3 in amino acids: CASSQWGETGGYTF. The CDR3 DNA is TGTGCCAGCAGCCAATGGGGGGAGACGGGTGGCTACACCTTC.